The clone carrying this T cell receptor beta chain has more than one count but fewer than ten. What it recognizes is unknown. Whole-study results and caveats: In terms of TCR gene usage, tumor memory CD4+ T cells clustered together with blood and lymph node memory CD4+ cells, as well as with lymph node naive CD4+ cells. Tumor Tregs overlapped most with tumor, then blood, naive CD4+ cells.

After constant-region reverse-primer amplification, full-length variable regions underwent semi-nested PCR with Nested Universal Primer A. TCRdb used MiXCR to reprocess the 5' RACE reads, holding one entry per CDR3 protein. The profile shows tens of thousands of distinct CDR3 sequences, about a sixth of them singletons. CD25-based Treg depletion was applied to purified naive CD4+ T cells. The CDR3 totals 13 residues. The V gene end was trimmed by 7 bases and the J gene end by 2 bases; junction bases not matched to a gene: 5. The germline V gene has CDR1 MNHNS and CDR2 SASEGT. The chain uses TRBV6-1 and TRBJ2-7; 7 nucleotides align to TRBD2. The sequence derives from a female donor with breast cancer. Sequencing input: naive CD4+ T cells sorted from blood. The subset is: naive CD4+ T cells, CD4+CD45RA+CD25-. The CDR3 region has the DNA TGTGCCAGCACGGCTAGCGGCGCCTACGAGCAGTACTTC. It codes for CASTASGAYEQYF.